The present T cell receptor (beta chain) was sequenced within a study of blood T cell repertoires in COVID-19. Across the whole study: Sites in the United States, Italy and Spain provided acute and convalescent COVID-19 samples. Sample material is recorded as cDNA or gDNA derived from T cells, B-cell-depleted T cells, or PBMCs.

Per the authors' pipeline: Scientists estimated how many nucleated cells there were by amplifying reference gene primers. Sequencing used immunoSEQ multiplex PCR; TCRdb keeps in-frame clones, though not all of them. The V and J calls and clone size come from that table; D and trimming were worked out from the DNA. The top ten hold about 2% of the sample, which has 110,000 to 150,000 clones, nearly 90% seen once. This CDR3 comprises 14 residues. Germline V gene lookup returns CDR1 MDHEN and CDR2 SYDVKM. V trimming: 5 bases; J trimming: 2 bases; junction bases outside the gene matches: 6. The receptor comes from a man in his sixties or seventies with acute or convalescent COVID-19. Sequenced sample: peripheral blood. This rearrangement joins TRBV28 to TRBJ2-7; 7 positions match TRBD1. CDR3 in amino acids: CASSGQDITYEQYF. CDR3 nucleotide sequence: TGTGCCAGCAGTGGACAGGACATTACCTACGAGCAGTACTTC.